This T cell receptor beta chain comes out of a study of response to subunit inactivated influenza vaccine. Germline V gives CDR1 SGDLS, CDR2 YYNGEE. The CDR3 sequence is 14 residues long. Trimming left V 2 bases short and J 2 bases short, with 10 bases between. Using its own MiXCR run on the RT-PCR reads, TCRdb lists one record per CDR3 protein. Seen here are under 500,000 distinct CDR3 sequences, roughly 11% observed once, and the top ten hold over 9.5%. Regarding the study as a whole: Few additional T cells are recruited per seasonal influenza vaccination, authors suggested.

This clonotype showed up just a few times. Its antigen remains unidentified. The chain links TRBV9 to TRBJ2-5; TRBD2 is a possible D gene (6 bases). Source: PBMCs from blood, taken roughly 47 days after vaccination. The sequence came from a man aged 45-65 years who received an inactivated influenza vaccine. CDR3 coding DNA: TGTGCCAGCAGCGTGACTAGAGGGCAAGAGACCCAGTACTTC. As protein: CASSVTRGQETQYF.